The clone carrying this T cell receptor (beta chain) came up once. Its antigen is unidentified. The PCR made use of 60 Vbeta and 13 Jbeta primers. Only in-frame clones appear in the TCRdb table, and some are missing; sequencing was by immunoSEQ multiplex PCR. Of some 190,000 clones listed, around 90% are singletons. The data originate from a study of cytomegalovirus exposure and HLA in healthy donors. This CDR3 has 15 amino acids. Germline loops: CDR1 LGHNA, CDR2 YNFKEQ. The ends were cut back, 0 bases at V and 6 bases at J, with 11 bases in the middle. The study's findings and limits: In a later analysis, at a false discovery rate of 0.05, 15,000 to 20,000 TCR beta sequences were associated with HLA alleles.

Sequencing input: PBMCs. The genes are TRBV4-2 and TRBJ1-4; a possible D gene is TRBD1 (6 bases). The sequence was collected from a woman aged 18-30 years in good health and CMV-seronegative. The CDR3 DNA reads TGTGCCAGCAGCCAAGACCGAGCAGGGGATGAAAAACTGTTTTTT. This sequence encodes CASSQDRAGDEKLFF.